The clone carrying this TCR beta chain was counted between two and nine times. The antigen remains undetermined. This sample is part of a study of cytotoxic CD8 clonotypes in ibrutinib-treated CLL. Across the study: The patient breakdown showed approximately ten relapsed/refractory and about 16 treatment-naive cases, with approximately 18 IGHV unmutated. Once patients had received a median approximately twelve months of treatment, range 6 to 36, response samples were obtained. Study-wide results and limits: Increased clonality at ibrutinib response gave way to a return toward baseline at progression. Public clonotypes proved infrequent, and on treatment they shrank or remained steady.

The protocol was immunoSEQ multiplex PCR, while the TCRdb copy is restricted to in-frame clones and leaves out a portion. Here the sample spans approximately 100,000 clones, roughly 80% being singletons. The origin of this receptor is a human donor with chronic lymphocytic leukemia. The specimen comprised PBMCs, sampled after 12 months of ibrutinib treatment.

The CDR3 sequence is CASSRNNYGYTF. DNA of the CDR3: TGTGCCAGCAGTCGGAATAACTATGGCTACACCTTC. V and J are TRBV25-1 and TRBJ1-2, with no clear D. The CDR3 totals 12 residues. V was clipped by 5 bases and J by 1 base, with 5 bases between them. Germline CDR1 is MGHDK and CDR2 is SYGVNS.